This entry is about one T cell receptor beta chain. The germline V gene has CDR1 MNHEY and CDR2 SMNVEV (reference sequence). CDR3 length equals 18 residues. V was pared by 5 bases and J by 1 base, with 13 bases of the junction left unmatched. This record comes from a study of blood T cell repertoires in COVID-19. Study-level background: Whether acute or convalescent, the COVID-19 samples came from the United States, Italy and Spain. T cells, B-cell-depleted T cells, or PBMCs provided the cDNA or gDNA that served as material.

Libraries were prepared by immunoSEQ multiplex PCR; TCRdb keeps only in-frame clonotypes and omits some of them. The sample contains tens of thousands of clones, around nine tenths of which appear only once. The chain uses TRBV27 and TRBJ1-4; 7 nucleotides agree with TRBD1. Material: peripheral blood. This receptor was taken from a human donor in a cohort sampled during active COVID-19. The donor label of this sample is uncertain. The CDR3 nucleotides are TGTGCCAGCAGTGAATACAGGGGCGCGATTGAAACTAATGAAAAACTGTTTTTT. It encodes CASSEYRGAIETNEKLFF.